This T cell receptor (beta chain) derives from a study of T cells in Graves' hyperthyroidism and ophthalmopathy. Ophthalmopathy patients had moderate-to-severe active disease, CAS ≥3, NOSPECS ≥4, and disease duration under 3 months. Uncontrolled infection, other autoimmune disease, pregnancy or lactation excluded patients. What was amplified from RNA transcripts were TCR beta CDR3 regions. TCR CDR3 underwent first-round RT-PCR with the HTBI primer set. TCRdb reprocessed the multiplex PCR reads via MiXCR and lists one record per CDR3 protein. The table shows some 300,000 distinct CDR3 sequences, with 15% to 20% occurring only once. Study-wide findings and caveats: The model anticipated ophthalmopathy a median about six months pre-onset. Peripheral blood also featured most of the thyroid clonotypes expanded above 0.001.

Comment on this clonotype: No antigen is known for it.

Trimming took 3 bases from V and 3 from J, leaving 21 bases between them. Germline lookup yields CDR1 MNHEY and CDR2 SVGEGT. The CDR3 sequence is 18 residues long. V and J are TRBV6-2 or TRBV6-3 and TRBJ2-1; maybe TRBD1 (8 bases). The specimen sequenced was blood. This TCR derives from a man between 50 and 59 years old with Graves' ophthalmopathy. The CDR3 spells CASSYYTGGTGDYNEQFF. The CDR3 DNA reads TGTGCCAGCAGTTATTACACCGGGGGGACAGGAGACTACAATGAGCAGTTCTTC.